A selection of T cell receptor beta chains follows, all from one sample in a study of T-cell reconstitution after alpha-beta-depleted transplantation in children. TCRdb independently ran MiXCR on the PCR reads; one entry per CDR3 protein. The data hold about 400,000 distinct CDR3 sequences, with about a fifth observed a single time. Sequencing was performed on PBMCs from the stem cell graft donor, taken from the stem cell graft. These receptors were taken from a human donor who donated a stem cell graft to a child with acute myeloid leukemia. CDR3s include the opening cysteine and the closing phenylalanine or tryptophan. The D gene is left open where the match is weak. Size tells how often a clone was seen (once, few, many) or the class of an expanded clone, and some rows leave it out.

TRBJ1-5,-,-,13,TRBV20-1,TGCAGTGCTAGGGGCAGAAACAATCAGCCCCAGCATTTT,CSARGRNNQPQHF
TRBJ2-7,-,-,13,TRBV18,TGTGCCAGCTCCCCGGCAGGGAAGGGCGAGCAGTACTTC,CASSPAGKGEQYF
TRBJ2-7,-,-,13,TRBV4-1,TGCGCCAGCAGCCGTACGATCGTGGAGGGGAGTCTCTTC,CASSRTIVEGSLF
TRBJ2-4,-,few,14,TRBV6-5,TGTGCCAGCAGTTACTCACTAGAATCAAACATTCAGTACTTC,CASSYSLESNIQYF
TRBJ2-1,-,-,15,TRBV5-1,TGCGCCAGCAGCTTGGCAATAGCGTCTAACAATGAGCAGTTCTTC,CASSLAIASNNEQFF
TRBJ2-3,TRBD2,few,16,TRBV10-3,TGTGCCATCGCTTCCACTAGCGTCCCTCTCACAGATACGCAGTATTTT,CAIASTSVPLTDTQYF
TRBJ2-3,-,few,14,TRBV20-1,TGCAGTGCTAGAAGGGGGGCGCGCACAGATACGCAGTATTTT,CSARRGARTDTQYF
TRBJ1-1,TRBD1,-,14,TRBV7-3,TGTGCCAGCAGCTTATTGGGCAGGGGGAGTGAAGCTTTCTTT,CASSLLGRGSEAFF
TRBJ2-3,-,few,17,TRBV12-3/TRBV12-4,TGTGCCAGCAGTCCCCCTGACAGGACCTACAGCACAGATACGCAGTATTTT,CASSPPDRTYSTDTQYF
TRBJ2-1,-,few,16,TRBV20-1,TGCAGTGCTAGAGGAACCGACAGTTCCCTTTACAATGAGCAGTTCTTC,CSARGTDSSLYNEQFF
TRBJ2-3,-,-,15,TRBV4-1,TGCGCCAGCAGCCAAGATACTCCTAGCACAGATACGCAGTATTTT,CASSQDTPSTDTQYF
TRBJ2-7,-,few,13,TRBV28,TGTGCCAGCAGTTTAAGGGTACCTATCGAGCAGTACTTC,CASSLRVPIEQYF
TRBJ2-7,TRBD2,-,14,TRBV28,TGTGCCAGCAGAGGGACTAGCGGGAGCAACGAGCAGTACTTC,CASRGTSGSNEQYF
TRBJ2-2,TRBD2,few,17,TRBV4-1,TGCGCCAGCAGCCAGTTACTAGCGGGAGTGAGCACCGGGGAGCTGTTTTTT,CASSQLLAGVSTGELFF
TRBJ2-3,TRBD2,few,17,TRBV12-3/TRBV12-4,TGTGCCAGCAGTATCGGGACTAGCGGGAGGTCGACAGATACGCAGTATTTT,CASSIGTSGRSTDTQYF
TRBJ2-1,TRBD2,-,15,TRBV20-1,TGCAGTGCTAAGGTGTGGCGGGAGAACTACAATGAGCAGTTCTTC,CSAKVWRENYNEQFF
TRBJ2-7,-,few,12,TRBV12-3/TRBV12-4,TGTGCCAGCAGTTTTGGTGGGGCCGAGCAGTACTTC,CASSFGGAEQYF
TRBJ2-4,-,many,13,TRBV20-1,TGCAGTGCTATCCCCCCAGCCAAAAACATTCAGTACTTC,CSAIPPAKNIQYF
TRBJ1-2,TRBD1,few,13,TRBV28,TGTGCCACCGACGACAGGGTGGACTATGGCTACACCTTC,CATDDRVDYGYTF
TRBJ2-7,TRBD2,few,16,TRBV4-1,TGCGCCAGCAGCCAAGGGCTCTCTAGCGGTACCTACGAGCAGTACTTC,CASSQGLSSGTYEQYF
TRBJ2-1,-,few,14,TRBV7-2,TGTGCCAGCGGTTTCCTTGGCTCCTACAATGAGCAGTTCTTC,CASGFLGSYNEQFF
TRBJ2-5,TRBD1,-,14,TRBV12-3/TRBV12-4,TGTGCCAGCAGCCCGAGGGGGCTGGAAGAGACCCAGTACTTC,CASSPRGLEETQYF
TRBJ2-2,-,-,14,TRBV5-6,TGTGCCAGCAGCGGGGTAGGGAACACCGGGGAGCTGTTTTTT,CASSGVGNTGELFF
TRBJ2-1,-,few,18,TRBV28,TGTGCCAGCAGGCATTACCGGGGAGGGACAAATAGCTACAATGAGCAGTTCTTC,CASRHYRGGTNSYNEQFF
TRBJ2-1,-,-,17,TRBV21-1,TGTGCCAGCAGCAGGGTCCGACTTTTTCGGTTTATGGATGAGCAGTTCTTC,CASSRVRLFRFMDEQFF
TRBJ2-2,TRBD2,few,19,TRBV25-1,TGTGCCAGCAGTGATTACGCGGTCGGGCGGGAGCTTGACACCGGGGAGCTGTTTTTT,CASSDYAVGRELDTGELFF
TRBJ2-7,-,few,13,TRBV28,TGTGCCAGCAGGTCAGGAGGTGCCTACGAGCAGTACTTC,CASRSGGAYEQYF
TRBJ1-5,TRBD1,-,15,TRBV5-1,TGCGCCAGCAGCCAAGGAGGGGGCGGCAATCAGCCCCAGCATTTT,CASSQGGGGNQPQHF
TRBJ2-5,TRBD2,-,16,TRBV3-1,TGTGCCAGCACCCTGGGACTAGCGGGAGAGGGAGAGACCCAGTACTTC,CASTLGLAGEGETQYF
TRBJ2-1,TRBD2,-,16,TRBV20-1,TGCAGTGCTAGGCCACTACTAGCGGAGAGGAGCAATGAGCGGTTCTTC,CSARPLLAERSNERFF
TRBJ2-1,-,-,17,TRBV6-4,TGTGCCAGCAGTGACTCGGTTAAGGGTCCTAGAGACAATGAGCAGTTCTTC,CASSDSVKGPRDNEQFF
TRBJ2-7,-,many,15,TRBV28,TGTGCCATGGAGATAGACAGGCTTCGGACCTACGAGCAGTACTTC,CAMEIDRLRTYEQYF
TRBJ2-3,-,-,14,TRBV12-3/TRBV12-4,TGTGCCAGCAGTGCGATACTAGGGGCAGATACGCAGTATTTT,CASSAILGADTQYF
TRBJ1-6,-,-,14,TRBV6-1,TGTGCCAGCAGTGAATTGGTCAGCAAATCACCCCTCCACTTT,CASSELVSKSPLHF
TRBJ1-2,-,-,15,TRBV12-3/TRBV12-4,TGTGCCAGCAGCCCCTCGTGGGGAGCGCATCTTGGCTACACCTTC,CASSPSWGAHLGYTF
TRBJ1-3,-,-,14,TRBV20-1,TGCAGTGCTAGACACACTGATTGGGGAAACACCATATATTTT,CSARHTDWGNTIYF
TRBJ2-4,TRBD1,-,14,TRBV20-1,TGCAGTGCTCCAGATTTGGGACAGGGCAACATTCAGTACTTC,CSAPDLGQGNIQYF
TRBJ2-3,TRBD1,-,15,TRBV28,TGTGCAACACACACAGGGGGCGTGAGCACAGATACGCAGTATTTT,CATHTGGVSTDTQYF
TRBJ2-1,-,few,15,TRBV12-3/TRBV12-4,TGTGCCAGCAGAGTAGGGGTTTACTCCTACAATGAGCAGTTCTTC,CASRVGVYSYNEQFF
TRBJ1-4,-,many,15,TRBV27,TGTGCCAGCAGTTCAGAAAGAGCAACTAATGAAAAACTGTTTTTT,CASSSERATNEKLFF
TRBJ2-2,-,-,12,TRBV30,TGTGCCTGGCAACAGGTGACCGGGGAGCTGTTTTTT,CAWQQVTGELFF
TRBJ2-5,-,few,11,TRBV12-3/TRBV12-4,TGTGCCAGCAGCCGCGCAAGGACCCAGTACTTC,CASSRARTQYF
TRBJ1-5,-,-,14,TRBV12-3/TRBV12-4,TGTGCCAGCAGTTTAACAGGGTTTCGCCAGCCCCAGCATTTT,CASSLTGFRQPQHF
TRBJ2-3,TRBD2,many,17,TRBV7-9,TGTGCCAGCAGCGCGTTACTAGCGGGAGTAAACACAGATACGCAGTATTTT,CASSALLAGVNTDTQYF
TRBJ2-7,TRBD2,few,16,TRBV9,TGTGCCAGCAGCCCACGGACTAGCGGGAGTCCCCACGAGCAGTACTTC,CASSPRTSGSPHEQYF
TRBJ2-3,-,many,11,TRBV20-1,TGCAGTGCCACCTACACAGATACGCAGTATTTT,CSATYTDTQYF
TRBJ2-7,-,few,15,TRBV12-3/TRBV12-4,TGTGCCAGCACCTTAGCCGGGAAACGGAATTACGAGCAGTACTTC,CASTLAGKRNYEQYF
TRBJ2-2,-,few,12,TRBV6-5,TGTGCCAGCAGCCAAAAACCAGGGGAGCTGTTTTTT,CASSQKPGELFF
TRBJ1-4,TRBD1,many,16,TRBV4-1,TGCGCCAGCAGCCAAAAACCGACAGGGGGCCGAGAAAAACTGTTTTTT,CASSQKPTGGREKLFF
TRBJ2-4,-,many,15,TRBV20-1,TGCAGTGCTAGGTCGGGGTTTCAGGCCAAAAACATTCAGTACTTC,CSARSGFQAKNIQYF
TRBJ1-4,TRBD1,-,16,TRBV12-3/TRBV12-4,TGTGCCAGTGGTGGGGAGGGGGCGGTTGGTAATGAAAAACTGTTTTTT,CASGGEGAVGNEKLFF
TRBJ2-7,TRBD1,-,16,TRBV7-8,TGTGCCAGCAGCTTAGTCTCCGGGACAGGTTCCGCCGAGCAGTACTTC,CASSLVSGTGSAEQYF
TRBJ2-7,-,-,16,TRBV4-3,TGCGCCAGCAGCCAAGATACCGGGAAAACCGCCTACGAGCAGTACTTC,CASSQDTGKTAYEQYF
TRBJ2-7,-,few,15,TRBV5-1,TGCGCCAGCAGCCCAGTGGGCGCCGGGAACTACGAGCAGTACTTC,CASSPVGAGNYEQYF
TRBJ2-5,-,-,15,TRBV28,TGTGCCAGCAGTCCCCTGGGTAGCGCCAAAGAGACCCAGTACTTC,CASSPLGSAKETQYF
TRBJ2-3,-,-,14,TRBV24-1,TGTGCCACCAGTAGTAGGAGTAGCACAGATACGCAGTATTTT,CATSSRSSTDTQYF
TRBJ2-1,-,many,13,TRBV27,TGTGCCAGCAGTCAGACTAGTTGGAATGAGCAGTTCTTC,CASSQTSWNEQFF
TRBJ1-1,-,few,14,TRBV6-1,TGTGCCAGCAGTGTAGAGTCGGGAAGGATTGAAGCTTTCTTT,CASSVESGRIEAFF
TRBJ2-6,TRBD1,-,19,TRBV3-1,TGTGCCAGCAGCCAAAGGGACAGGGGGCCGCCCTCTGGGGCCAACGTCCTGACTTTC,CASSQRDRGPPSGANVLTF